The 16 T cell receptor beta chains given below trace back to one sample, sequenced in a study of cytomegalovirus exposure and HLA in healthy donors (TCRdb year 2017). Libraries were constructed by the immunoSEQ multiplex PCR assay. A mixture of 60 forward primers for TCR Vbeta segments and 13 reverse primers for TCR Jbeta segments was used in the multiplex PCR. Not all clones reach the TCRdb copy of this immuneACCESS table, which keeps in-frame sequences only. Checked studies attribute under half of the gap to unresolved V genes and leave the rest unexplained. The table for this sample lists about 200,000 clones. The ten largest clones take up roughly 1.1% of the sample. Sequencing used PBMCs. The receptors derive from a girl aged 2-10 years in good health and CMV-seropositive.

V is TRBV6-1 and J is TRBJ2-7; the match to TRBD2 covers 16 bases. There are 20 residues in the CDR3. J lost 0 bases, V lost 2 bases, and 10 bases had no gene match. Germline values: CDR1 MNHNS, CDR2 SASEGT. The DNA for the CDR3 is TGTGCCAGCAGTGAATGGGTCCTGGGACTAGCGGGAGGGCCCTCCTACGAGCAGTACTTC. Translation: CASSEWVLGLAGGPSYEQYF.

This chain uses TRBV5-1 with TRBJ1-2; D might be TRBD1 (5 bases). There are 12 residues in the CDR3. Trimming pared 2 bases from V and 8 bases from J, leaving 10 bases between. In germline, CDR1 is SGHRS, CDR2 YFSETQ. CDR3 in DNA: TGCGCCAGCAGCTTTACAGGTGACGGCTACACCTTC. Protein product: CASSFTGDGYTF.

The CDR3 region is CSGGGQGARETQYF. CDR3 nucleotide sequence: TGCAGCGGGGGGGGACAGGGGGCTCGGGAGACCCAGTACTTC. This chain joins TRBV29-1 and TRBJ2-5; 12 bases match TRBD1. The CDR3 length is 14 residues. Germline assignment: CDR1 SQVTM and CDR2 ANQGSEA. J was trimmed by 5 bases and V by 7 bases; bases with no gene match: 8.

This rearrangement joins TRBV19 to TRBJ2-2; D possibly corresponds to TRBD1 (6 bases). CDR3 length: 15 residues. Germline CDR1 LNHDA, CDR2 SQIVND (reference sequence). Trimming removed 11 bases at V and 6 bases at J, with 22 bases between. CDR3 loop: CACSRGRGYPGELFF. The CDR3 region has the DNA TGTGCCTGCAGTAGGGGCAGGGGATACCCCGGGGAGCTGTTTTTT.

This chain uses TRBV11-2 with TRBJ2-7; D not certain. Germline assignment: CDR1 SGHAT and CDR2 FQNNGV. The CDR3 runs 11 residues. V was clipped by 5 bases and J by 4 bases, with 6 bases between them. This CDR3 reads CASSLTYEQYF. The CDR3 DNA sequence: TGTGCCAGCAGCCTGACATACGAGCAGTACTTC. Full variable domain (missing parts from reference TRBV11-2 and TRBJ2-7): EAGVAQSPRYKIIEKRQSVAFWCNPISGHATLYWYQQILGQGPKLLIQFQNNGVVDDSQLPKDRFSAERLKGVDSTLKIQPAKLEDSAVYLCASSLTYEQYFGPGTRLTVT.

The chain carries TRBV2 and TRBJ2-5; TRBD1 is a possible D gene (6 bases). Germline V lookup: CDR1 SNHLY, CDR2 FYNNEI. V was trimmed by 8 bases and J by 2 bases, leaving 18 bases between them. The CDR3 is 15 residues long. The DNA of the CDR3 is TGTGCCAGCGAGGGACCTCCAGGGGTTCAAGAGACCCAGTACTTC. The encoded protein is CASEGPPGVQETQYF.

This sequence joins TRBV29-1 and TRBJ1-2; D unclear. The germline V and J ends were trimmed by 3 bases and 1 base, with 3 bases remaining between them. The CDR3 length is 11 residues. CDR1 and CDR2 (germline): SQVTM, ANQGSEA. As DNA, the CDR3 is TGCAGCGTTGAGAGTAACTATGGCTACACCTTC. It codes for CSVESNYGYTF.

The chain recombines TRBV4-1 with TRBJ2-2; D might be TRBD2 (5 bases). The CDR3 covers 15 residues. Per the germline V gene, CDR1 is MGHRA and CDR2 is YSYEKL. The V gene lost 4 bases and the J gene lost 0 bases, with 9 bases spanning the gap. CDR3 sequence: CASSRAEANTGELFF. CDR3 nucleotide sequence: TGCGCCAGCAGCCGGGCGGAGGCGAACACCGGGGAGCTGTTTTTT.

V and J are TRBV7-2 and TRBJ2-2; 8 bases are shared with TRBD1. The CDR3 sequence is 15 residues long. Germline lookup yields CDR1 SGHTA and CDR2 FQGNSA. The J segment lost 4 bases and the V segment lost 5 bases, leaving 6 bases of the junction unmatched. This CDR3 reads CASSLWTGTTGELFF. CDR3 DNA: TGTGCCAGCAGCCTATGGACAGGGACCACCGGGGAGCTGTTTTTT.

V gene TRBV28 combines with J gene TRBJ2-7; 10 bases agree with TRBD1. J gave up 4 bases and V 5 bases, and 8 bases lay outside the gene matches. The CDR3 covers 15 residues. Germline CDR1 and CDR2: MDHEN and SYDVKM. This CDR3 reads CASSDDRDRGYEQYF. DNA of the CDR3: TGTGCCAGCAGTGATGATCGGGACAGGGGATACGAGCAGTACTTC.

The chain has TRBV2 and TRBJ2-1, with TRBD2 matching 13 bases. With 2 bases clipped from V and 9 bases from J, the junction kept 7 bases outside the gene matches. The CDR3 spans 16 residues. Germline-derived CDR1 and CDR2 are SNHLY and FYNNEI. CDR3 residues: CASSEWTSGSSGEQFF. DNA for the CDR3: TGTGCCAGCAGTGAATGGACTAGCGGGAGTAGCGGTGAGCAGTTCTTC.

V and J are TRBV5-6 and TRBJ2-1; 11 nucleotides line up with TRBD2. The CDR3 loop spans 16 amino acids. CDR1 is SGHDT and CDR2 is YYEEEE in the germline V gene. V trimming: 3 bases; J trimming: 5 bases; junction bases outside the gene matches: 7. The CDR3 here is CASSSLAGGKDNEQFF. As DNA, the CDR3 is TGTGCCAGCAGCTCCCTAGCGGGAGGAAAGGACAATGAGCAGTTCTTC. Using reference TRBV5-6 and TRBJ2-1 for the parts outside the CDR3, the full variable domain is DAGVTQSPTHLIKTRGQQVTLRCSPKSGHDTVSWYQQALGQGPQFIFQYYEEEERQRGNFPDRFSGHQFPNYSSELNVNALLLGDSALYLCASSSLAGGKDNEQFFGPGTRLTVL.

This chain links TRBV21-1 with TRBJ2-7; the tabulated D call, TRBD1, remains unverified against the DNA. TRBV21-1 is marked as a pseudogene. There are 12 residues in the CDR3. The CDR3 nucleotides read TGTGCCAGCACCCAGGGTTGGTGCGAGCAGTACTTC. Translating it yields CASTQGWCEQYF.

The J gene is TRBJ2-3, the V gene TRBV7-9; 8 positions match TRBD1. Trimming removed 4 bases from V and 3 bases from J; junction bases left unmatched: 9. The germline V gene has CDR1 SEHNR and CDR2 FQNEAQ (reference sequence). The CDR3 loop spans 16 amino acids. The CDR3 DNA reads TGTGCCAGCAGCTCCGAAGGCAGGGGGCTTACAGATACGCAGTATTTT. Its translation is CASSSEGRGLTDTQYF.

The chain recombines TRBV7-2 with TRBJ1-2, with 8 bases identical to TRBD1. This CDR3 is built from 16 residues. Germline CDR1 SGHTA, CDR2 FQGNSA. Losses at the gene ends were 2 bases for V and 8 bases for J; bases not matched to a gene: 13. Written as DNA, the CDR3 is TGTGCCAGCAGCTTAATGCCGGGACAGGTAATCGACGGCTACACCTTC. Its protein is CASSLMPGQVIDGYTF.

The gene calls are TRBV27 and TRBJ2-7; 14 bases line up with TRBD2. The V segment lost 8 bases and the J segment 8 bases; nucleotides outside the gene matches: 11. The germline V gene encodes CDR1 MNHEY and CDR2 SMNVEV (reference sequence). The CDR3 runs 15 residues. CDR3: CASSTGTSGSVKQYF. CDR3 in DNA: TGTGCCAGCTCCACCGGGACTAGCGGGAGTGTGAAGCAGTACTTC.